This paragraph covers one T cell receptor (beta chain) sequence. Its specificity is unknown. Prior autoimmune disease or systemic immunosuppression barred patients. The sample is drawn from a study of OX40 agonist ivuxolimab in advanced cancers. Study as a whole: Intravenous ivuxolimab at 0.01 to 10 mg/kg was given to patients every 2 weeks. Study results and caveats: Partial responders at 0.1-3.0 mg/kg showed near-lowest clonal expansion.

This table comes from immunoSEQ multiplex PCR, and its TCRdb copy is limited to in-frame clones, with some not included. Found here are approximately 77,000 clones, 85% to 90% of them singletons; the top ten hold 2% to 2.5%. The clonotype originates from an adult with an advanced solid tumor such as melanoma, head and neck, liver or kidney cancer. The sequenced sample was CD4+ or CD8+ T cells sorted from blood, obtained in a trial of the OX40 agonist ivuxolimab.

The DNA of the CDR3 is TGTGCCAGCTCACCCGGGACTATCCCCACAGATACGCAGTATTTT. Amino acid sequence: CASSPGTIPTDTQYF. The chain is built from TRBV18 and TRBJ2-3; 7 bases line up with TRBD2. The ends lost 3 bases at V and 2 bases at J; junction bases unmatched: 5. The germline V gene has CDR1 KGHSH and CDR2 LQKENI. The CDR3 runs 15 residues.